This TCR beta chain derives from a study of identical twins. This clonotype showed up just once. Antigen: not known. This CDR3 has 15 residues. Germline trimming cut 4 bases from V and 2 bases from J; bases unmatched to any gene: 6. Germline V gene lookup returns CDR1 LNHNV and CDR2 YYDKDF (reference sequence). Study-wide results and caveats: Models, which agreed with sharing between unrelated individuals, nonetheless underestimated the out-of-frame TCR alpha sharing seen in monozygotic twins. Out-of-frame alpha sequences common to twins exhibited an excess of low generation probability. Excess sharing by twins proved weaker in beta out-of-frame sequences.

TCRdb re-called the 5' RACE reads through MiXCR, storing one row per CDR3 protein. The table records roughly 1,500,000 distinct CDR3 sequences, under 35% of them present only once. The rearrangement links TRBV15 to TRBJ2-7; 9 nucleotides match TRBD1. Sequencing was done on a sample of cord blood. The source is a newborn girl in good health. The chain's CDR3 is CATSIGRDRAYEQYF. The DNA of the CDR3 is TGTGCCACCAGCATAGGCCGGGACAGGGCCTACGAGCAGTACTTC.